The T cell receptor beta chain described here comes from a study of T-cell reconstitution after alpha-beta-depleted transplantation in children listed by TCRdb under 2016. Regarding the complete study: The study quantitatively tracked T-cell immune reconstitution after TCRalphabeta/CD19-depleted allogeneic hematopoietic cell transplantation in children using TCR repertoire profiling. The paper as a whole reports these results and caveats: In some patients, the high TCRbeta diversity seen at day 60 was put down to recipient T cells and intrathymic progenitors that had survived conditioning. The apparently early recovery of alphabetaT-cell counts about two months after transplant reportedly depended on only several hundred rapidly expanded clones that came from non-depleted graft cells. Over subsequent months, a decline in hyperexpanded clone frequencies was noted, and after one year, T-cell counts and TCRbeta diversity were mostly ascribed to newly produced T cells.

The germline ends are 8 bases apart after V is trimmed by 4 bases and J by 0 bases. The germline V gene sets CDR1 to SQVTM and CDR2 to ANQGSEA. The CDR3 sequence holds 13 residues, the cysteine and phenylalanine included. The DNA shown is the 39-base CDR3, in frame from base 1. Libraries were built with PCR. The instrument was an Illumina HiSeq 2500. TCR libraries were prepared with molecular barcoding, using unique molecular identifiers to normalize TCRbeta repertoire quantification. Clones were called with MiXCR by TCRdb after fastp trimmed the public reads at Q25, and only in-frame beta chains were retained. Every distinct CDR3 protein forms one entry, paired with its most common genes and DNA. Within this sample are about 300,000 distinct CDR3 sequences, with around a tenth of them counted one time only. Jointly, the top ten make up just under 7.5% of the sample. In light of the paper, this sample's treatment or condition label describes: allogeneic hematopoietic cell transplantation with graft depleted of TCRalphabeta T cells and CD19 B cells. The children who served as transplant recipients had been given grafts of TCRalphabeta/CD19-depleted allogeneic hematopoietic cells.

This clonotype was observed at least ten times. Its binding antigen is unknown. It has no much larger one-base neighbor in the sample; base qualities were not kept. The clonotype comes from a boy younger than two with acute myeloid leukemia, due to receive a stem cell transplant. The source material was PBMCs, sampled before TCRalphabeta/CD19-depleted stem cell transplant. The chain couples TRBV29-1 to TRBJ2-3; the D segment cannot be called with confidence. CDR3 loop: CSVARVSTDTQYF. Read as DNA, the sequence is TGCAGCGTTGCCCGAGTCAGCACAGATACGCAGTATTTT.